This T cell receptor (beta chain) derives from a study of T cell repertoires in cytomegalovirus infection. Overall study: Public signatures in TCR beta pointed to CMV infection and matching HLA type.

Comment on this clonotype: The target antigen is unknown. Germline and junction disagree at one end, which may indicate a read error.

Study conclusions and caveats: Dominating the ex vivo response were HLA-C-restricted CMV-specific TCR beta clonotypes. Cumulative public TCR beta family frequency identified carriers of CMV plus the relevant HLA.

Germline V gene lookup returns CDR1 SQVTM and CDR2 ANQGSEA. CDR3 length equals 13 residues. TCRdb reprocessed the reads with MiXCR, giving one entry per CDR3 protein. The table includes roughly 250,000 distinct CDR3 sequences, approximately 24% detected once. The receptor's source is a human donor in good health (CMV status not recorded). Some clones in this sample may be carry-over from other donors' samples. The rearrangement joins TRBV29-1 to TRBJ2-7; 8 bases map to TRBD1. Specimen: CD8+ T cells from PBMCs. The CDR3, as DNA: TGTAGCGTTGAGGGACAGGACCCCTACGAGCAGTACTTC. Its protein product is CSVEGQDPYEQYF.